This T cell receptor beta chain stems from a study of OX40 agonist ivuxolimab in advanced cancers. About the research overall: Administration of intravenous ivuxolimab to patients occurred every 2 weeks at 0.01 to 10 mg/kg.

Sequencing was performed with immunoSEQ multiplex PCR; in TCRdb, only in-frame clones are kept and a portion is missing. The sample shows tens of thousands of clones, 81% of them seen only once. CDR3 size: 13 residues. V gave up 6 bases and J gave up 3 bases; unmatched junction bases: 5. CDR1 MNHNY and CDR2 SVGAGI come from the germline V gene (reference sequence). The gene calls are TRBV6-6 and TRBJ2-7, with 7 bases fitting TRBD1. Sequencing used CD4+ or CD8+ T cells sorted from blood, obtained in a trial of the OX40 agonist ivuxolimab. The TCR sequence derives from an adult with an advanced solid tumor such as melanoma, head and neck, liver or kidney cancer. The CDR3 nucleotides read TGTGCCAGCAGGAGGGGGCAAGGCTACGAGCAGTACTTC. Protein sequence: CASRRGQGYEQYF.